This record covers a single TCR beta chain. The entry originates in a study of early T cells in non-severe SARS-CoV-2 infection. For the study at large: The sequenced material was bulk RNA from unsorted whole blood, and its chains were unpaired.

The CDR3 is 13 residues long. The V end lost 4 bases, the J end lost 5 bases, and 11 bases lay between the germline ends. As part of library construction, unique molecular identifiers were attached to individual cDNA molecules. MiXCR was run by TCRdb on the 5' RACE reads, yielding one entry per CDR3 protein. The sample shows roughly 35,000 distinct CDR3 sequences, over 6.5% of them seen only once. Material: whole blood. The receptor's source is an adult who was a healthcare worker with PCR-confirmed SARS-CoV-2 infection or an uninfected control (not recorded which). The chain combines TRBV12-3 or TRBV12-4 with TRBJ2-5; D may correspond to TRBD1 or TRBD2 (5 bases each). The CDR3: CASSSGTVETQYF. The CDR3 region has the DNA TGTGCCAGCAGTTCAGGGACGGTCGAGACCCAGTACTTC.